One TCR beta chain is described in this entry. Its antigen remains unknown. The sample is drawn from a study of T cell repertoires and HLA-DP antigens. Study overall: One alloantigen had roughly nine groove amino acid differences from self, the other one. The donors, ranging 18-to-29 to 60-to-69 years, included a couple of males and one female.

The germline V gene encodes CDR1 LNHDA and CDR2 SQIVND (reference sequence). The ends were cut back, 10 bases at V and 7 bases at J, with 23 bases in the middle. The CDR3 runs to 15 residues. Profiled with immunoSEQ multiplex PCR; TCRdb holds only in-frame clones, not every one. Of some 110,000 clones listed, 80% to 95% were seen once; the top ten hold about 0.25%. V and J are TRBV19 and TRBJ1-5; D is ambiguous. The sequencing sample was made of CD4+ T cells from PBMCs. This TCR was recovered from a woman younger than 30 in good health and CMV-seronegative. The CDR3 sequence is CATSKKAGLEQPQHF. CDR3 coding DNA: TGTGCCACTTCCAAAAAGGCGGGTTTGGAACAGCCCCAGCATTTT.